Presented here are 18 T cell receptor beta chains from one specimen sequenced in a study of T cell responses to AZD1222 COVID-19 vaccine. Here immunoSEQ multiplex PCR was the method, and the copy in TCRdb shows in-frame clones only, minus some. The table records 100,000 to 150,000 clones, approximately 89% of them present only once. The sample in question was peripheral blood, obtained on day 0 of AZD1222 vaccination. The receptors shown here come from an adult in good health.

This sequence joins TRBV4-1 and TRBJ2-7; D is perhaps TRBD1 (5 bases). CDR1 is MGHRA, CDR2 YSYEKL, per germline. This CDR3 spans 14 amino acids. The germline V and J ends were trimmed by 1 base and 3 bases, with 10 bases remaining between them. For the CDR3, the DNA is TGCGCCAGCAGCCAAGTGTCAGGGAACTACGAGCAGTACTTC. This encodes CASSQVSGNYEQYF.

The V gene is TRBV28, the J gene TRBJ1-4; TRBD1 matches 10 bases. CDR3 length: 15 residues. The germline CDR1 and CDR2 sequences are MDHEN and SYDVKM. V lost 1 base to trimming and J lost 7 bases; unmatched junction nucleotides: 3. The CDR3 loop is CASSLSGQGSEKLFF. The CDR3 nucleotides read TGTGCCAGCAGTTTATCGGGACAGGGGTCTGAAAAACTGTTTTTT.

The chain uses TRBV27 and TRBJ2-1, with 11 bases matching TRBD2. This CDR3 comprises 16 residues. CDR1 is MNHEY and CDR2 is SMNVEV in the germline V gene (reference sequence). The V and J ends lost 1 base and 7 bases, in that order; junction bases with no gene match: 6. CDR3 in amino acids: CASSLFLAGGMNEQFF. The DNA for the CDR3 is TGTGCCAGCAGTTTATTTCTAGCGGGAGGAATGAATGAGCAGTTCTTC.

This clone was recorded only once. J is TRBJ2-7 and V is TRBV5-1; D may be TRBD1 (5 bases). Per the germline V gene, CDR1 is SGHRS and CDR2 is YFSETQ. Trimming cost V 0 bases and J 4 bases, with 17 bases left between them. This CDR3 contains 16 residues. CDR3 coding DNA: TGCGCCAGCAGCTTGGCGGCCAGTGGGGCGATGTACGAGCAGTACTTC. Translated: CASSLAASGAMYEQYF.

V is TRBV7-2 and J is TRBJ2-1; possibly TRBD1 for D (6 bases). Germline V gene data show CDR1 as SGHTA and CDR2 as FQGNSA. The V end was cut by 5 bases, the J end by 8 bases, with 13 bases between. The CDR3 covers 13 residues. The CDR3 is CASSPWGRDEQFF. The DNA for the CDR3 is TGTGCCAGCAGCCCGTGGGGGCGGGATGAGCAGTTCTTC.

The chain recombines TRBV28 with TRBJ2-1, with TRBD2 matching 7 bases. Germline lookup yields CDR1 MDHEN and CDR2 SYDVKM. V lost 2 bases and J lost 4; bases outside the gene matches: 5. This CDR3 is 15 amino acids long. This chain's CDR3 is CASSLGGGRYNEQFF. The DNA for the CDR3 is TGTGCCAGCAGTTTAGGGGGAGGGAGGTACAATGAGCAGTTCTTC.

V gene TRBV13 combines with J gene TRBJ2-2; possibly TRBD2 for D (5 bases). Germline loops: CDR1 PRHDT, CDR2 FYEKMQ (reference sequence). With 5 bases removed from V and 6 bases from J, the gap between germline ends came to 10 bases. The CDR3 runs 13 residues. CDR3 bases: TGTGCCAGCAGCCAACTAGTCGCCGGGGAGCTGTTTTTT. This codes for CASSQLVAGELFF.

This sequence joins TRBV5-4 and TRBJ2-1; 14 bases fit TRBD2. Trimming took 2 bases from V and 10 from J; bases not matched to a gene: 5. The CDR3 is made up of 15 amino acids. Germline-derived CDR1 and CDR2 are SGHNT and YYREEE (reference sequence). The CDR3 reads CASSFPGLAGAEQFF. Written as DNA, the CDR3 is TGTGCCAGCAGCTTCCCGGGACTAGCGGGAGCCGAGCAGTTCTTC. The full variable domain, with the rest looked up from reference TRBV5-4 and TRBJ2-1, is ETGVTQSPTHLIKTRGQQVTLRCSSQSGHNTVSWYQQALGQGPQFIFQYYREEENGRGNFPPRFSGLQFPNYSSELNVNALELDDSALYLCASSFPGLAGAEQFFGPGTRLTVL.

The rearrangement joins TRBV20-1 to TRBJ1-5, with D hard to call. From germline, CDR1 is DFQATT and CDR2 SNEGSKA (reference sequence). The CDR3 extends over 13 amino acids. V lost 3 bases to trimming and J lost 0 bases, with 6 bases between them. Written as DNA, the CDR3 is TGCAGTGCTAGTCAGCCTAGCAATCAGCCCCAGCATTTT. Amino acids: CSASQPSNQPQHF.

J is TRBJ1-1 and V is TRBV25-1; D is possibly TRBD1 (6 bases). The V and J ends lost 6 bases and 5 bases respectively, with 13 bases between them. Germline V gives CDR1 MGHDK, CDR2 SYGVNS. The CDR3 has 13 amino acids. The CDR3 protein is CASSTMGATEAFF. The CDR3 nucleotides are TGTGCCAGCAGCACGATGGGGGCGACTGAAGCTTTCTTT.

CDR3 region: CASSLSGSWETQYF. In nucleotides, the CDR3 is TGCGCCAGCAGCTTGTCAGGGAGTTGGGAGACCCAGTACTTC. This chain links TRBV5-1 with TRBJ2-5; TRBD1 or TRBD2 may be the D gene (5 bases each). Germline V gene sequence: CDR1 SGHRS, CDR2 YFSETQ. V was clipped by 1 base and J by 5 bases, with 12 bases between them. The CDR3 extends over 14 amino acids.

This chain uses TRBV7-9 with TRBJ1-3; TRBD1 might be the D (5 bases). Trimming left V 5 bases short and J 0 bases short, with 17 bases between. In germline, CDR1 is SEHNR, CDR2 FQNEAQ (reference sequence). The CDR3 has 17 residues. CDR3 coding DNA: TGTGCCAGCAGCCTTGGGGGGGTCAGAAGCTCTGGAAACACCATATATTTT. This gives the protein CASSLGGVRSSGNTIYF.

This clone was counted at least ten times. The chain couples TRBV7-8 to TRBJ2-1, with unresolved D. The ends were cut back, 3 bases at V and 1 base at J, with 10 bases in the middle. CDR1 is SGHVS and CDR2 is FQNEAQ in the germline V gene. This CDR3 has 15 amino acids. The chain's CDR3 is CASSLGSFSYNEQFF. In DNA, the CDR3 is TGTGCCAGCAGCTTGGGCAGCTTTTCCTACAATGAGCAGTTCTTC.

The chain couples TRBV6-5 to TRBJ1-2; D is ambiguous. The CDR3 sequence is 14 residues long. Germline CDR1 MNHEY, CDR2 SVGAGI. Trimming shortened V by 0 bases and J by 2 bases, and 7 bases separated the two germline ends. CDR3 sequence: CASSYSEVNYGYTF. The CDR3 DNA reads as TGTGCCAGCAGTTACTCTGAGGTGAACTATGGCTACACCTTC.

The chain carries TRBV5-1 and TRBJ2-3, with D possibly TRBD2 on 6 matching bases. Trimming pared 2 bases from V and 2 bases from J, leaving 9 bases between. Looked up from germline, CDR1 is SGHRS and CDR2 is YFSETQ. The CDR3 loop spans 14 amino acids. CDR3 in amino acids: CASSLGLFTDTQYF. The CDR3 DNA sequence: TGCGCCAGCAGCTTAGGACTATTCACAGATACGCAGTATTTT.

The chain carries TRBV29-1 and TRBJ1-1; possibly TRBD1 for D (5 bases). Deletions cut 5 bases from V and 4 bases from J, with 14 bases between. The CDR3 spans 13 residues. CDR1 is SQVTM, CDR2 ANQGSEA, per germline. The CDR3 protein is CSVQGQGGTEAFF. The CDR3 region has the DNA TGCAGCGTTCAAGGGCAGGGCGGCACTGAAGCTTTCTTT.

V and J are TRBV18 and TRBJ2-1; D is undetermined. CDR3 length: 15 amino acids. The germline V and J ends were trimmed by 2 bases and 0 bases, with 8 bases remaining between them. Germline V gives CDR1 KGHSH, CDR2 LQKENI. The CDR3 DNA sequence: TGTGCCAGCTCACCAAGACACTTCTCCTACAATGAGCAGTTCTTC. This codes for CASSPRHFSYNEQFF. Drawing the rest from reference TRBV18 and TRBJ2-1, the complete variable domain is NAGVMQNPRHLVRRRGQEARLRCSPMKGHSHVYWYRQLPEEGLKFMVYLQKENIIDESGMPKERFSAEFPKEGPSILRIQQVVRGDSAAYFCASSPRHFSYNEQFFGPGTRLTVL.

V and J are TRBV6-5 and TRBJ2-5; tentative D call: TRBD1 (6 bases). V was pared by 5 bases and J by 5 bases, with 18 bases between. The germline V gene has CDR1 MNHEY and CDR2 SVGAGI. CDR3 length: 15 amino acids. CDR3 residues: CASSREGQGRETQYF. CDR3 nucleotides: TGTGCCAGCAGTCGCGAGGGGCAGGGGCGGGAGACCCAGTACTTC.